This is a list of T cell receptor beta chains from one sample in a study of identifying expanded T cells in peripheral blood. Generated by immunoSEQ multiplex PCR, the TCRdb table keeps only in-frame clones and is missing some. The repertoire consists of around 68,000 clones, with around 87% occurring once and the leading ten covering 4.7%. Sequenced material: blood. The receptor set was obtained from a person aged 18 to 75 in good health. CDR3s include the opening cysteine and the closing phenylalanine or tryptophan. A D gene is named only where the DNA matches it firmly. Expanded clones are given a class, and other clones once, few, many or no size at all.

d_call j_call clone_size v_call cdr3_nt cdr3_aa
NA TRBJ2-7 NA TRBV7-2 TGTGCCAGCAGCTTACGTGGACAGATGCCCGACGAGCAGTACTTC CASSLRGQMPDEQYF
NA TRBJ2-2 NA TRBV4-1 TGCGCCAGCAGCCAAGCCGGGGGCAGCGCAAACACCGGGGAGCTGTTTTTT CASSQAGGSANTGELFF
NA TRBJ1-1 NA TRBV29-1 TGCAGCGTTGAAGATCTCGCGAACACTGAAGCTTTCTTT CSVEDLANTEAFF
NA TRBJ2-7 NA TRBV19 TGTGCCAGTCGTGGGGGCTCGGGACAAGGCTACGAGCAGTACTTC CASRGGSGQGYEQYF
NA TRBJ1-1 NA TRBV15 TGTGCCACCAGCAGAGACAGGAGCGGAACGGTTCAGAACACTGAAGCTTTCTTT CATSRDRSGTVQNTEAFF
TRBD2 TRBJ2-1 NA TRBV9 TGTGCCAGCAGCCTTAGCGGGGGGAGGTTCCGTGAGCAGTTCTTC CASSLSGGRFREQFF
TRBD1 TRBJ2-7 NA TRBV28 TGTGCCAGCAGTTCCCGAAGGACAGGGCGAGCCTACGAGCAGTACTTC CASSSRRTGRAYEQYF
NA TRBJ1-1 NA TRBV7-3 TGTGCCAGCAGCTTAACGTACCCCCCAAGGAGAGCTTTCTTT CASSLTYPPRRAFF
TRBD1 TRBJ1-1 NA TRBV11-2 TGTGCCAGCAGTTCATACAGGGGTTTGAGCACTGAAGCTTTCTTT CASSSYRGLSTEAFF
NA TRBJ1-4 NA TRBV20-1 TGCAGTGCTCCGGACTATGAAAAACTGTTTTTT CSAPDYEKLFF
TRBD2 TRBJ2-7 NA TRBV7-8 TGTGCCAGCAGGACTAGCGGCGACTACGAGCAGTACTTC CASRTSGDYEQYF
TRBD1 TRBJ1-2 NA TRBV4-3 TGCGCCAGCGGGCACCTAGGGGACAGGGGCAACTATGGCTACACCTTC CASGHLGDRGNYGYTF
NA TRBJ2-5 NA TRBV11-2 TGTGCCAGCAGCTCCCGACACGTCCAAGAGACCCAGTACTTC CASSSRHVQETQYF
NA TRBJ2-5 few TRBV28 TGTGCCAGCAGTTTAAGGGGGGACAACCCTCAAGAGACCCAGTACTTC CASSLRGDNPQETQYF
TRBD1 TRBJ1-3 once TRBV18 TGTGCCAGCTCACCCCCGACAGGGGCTGCCGGAAACACCATATATTTT CASSPPTGAAGNTIYF
NA TRBJ2-3 NA TRBV9 TGTGCCAGCAGCGTATACGGTTACACAGATACGCAGTATTTT CASSVYGYTDTQYF